This T cell receptor (beta chain) emerged from a study of cytomegalovirus exposure and HLA in healthy donors. Study-wide findings and caveats: Through in vitro validation, a few CMV-associated chains were shown to be specific for CMV antigens. The authors assumed roughly uniform sequencing depth across donors for presence/absence analyses.

PCR used 60 Vbeta primers and 13 Jbeta primers. Profiled with immunoSEQ multiplex PCR; TCRdb holds only in-frame clones, not every one. The sample shows some 150,000 clones, almost 80% of them seen only once. Concerning this clone: The antigen is unknown.

Germline CDR1 MGHRA, CDR2 YSYEKL. The CDR3 totals 16 residues. V lost 2 bases to trimming and J lost 0 bases; unmatched junction nucleotides: 4. The rearrangement joins TRBV4-1 to TRBJ1-5; TRBD1 matches 7 bases. Sequencing was done on a sample of PBMCs. The sequence was collected from a woman in her forties in good health and CMV-seropositive. The CDR3 DNA sequence: TGCGCCAGCAGCCAACAACAGGGGAATAGCAATCAGCCCCAGCATTTT. Its translation is CASSQQQGNSNQPQHF.